These T cell receptor beta chains were read from a single sample in a study of cytomegalovirus exposure and HLA in healthy donors. Using immunoSEQ multiplex PCR, the repertoire was profiled, and TCRdb retains in-frame clones only, with some absent. The sample contains under 75,000 clones, over 70% of which appear only once. Sequenced sample: PBMCs. These receptor sequences come from a human donor in good health. Both conserved end residues are part of each CDR3. The D gene is left open where the match is weak. Expanded clones get a size class; other rows say once, few or many, or leave the size out.

D gene: TRBD2; clone size: few; J gene: TRBJ2-1; V gene: TRBV9; CDR3 DNA: TGTGCCAGCAGCGATTTTAGCGGGAGCCCCTACAATGAGCAGTTCTTC; CDR3 protein: CASSDFSGSPYNEQFF
D gene: NA; clone size: NA; J gene: TRBJ1-1; V gene: TRBV15; CDR3 DNA: TGTGCCACCAGCAGAGATGCAGACACTGAAGCTTTCTTT; CDR3 protein: CATSRDADTEAFF
D gene: NA; clone size: NA; J gene: TRBJ1-1; V gene: TRBV6-1; CDR3 DNA: TGTGCCACGGAAGAGGGGACTATGAACACTGAAGCTTTCTTT; CDR3 protein: CATEEGTMNTEAFF
D gene: NA; clone size: NA; J gene: TRBJ1-5; V gene: TRBV30; CDR3 DNA: TGTGCCTGGAGCCAGCGGGCTCAGCCCCAGCATTTT; CDR3 protein: CAWSQRAQPQHF
D gene: NA; clone size: NA; J gene: TRBJ1-6; V gene: TRBV7-3; CDR3 DNA: TGTGCCAGCAGCTTATCGAGGAATTCACCCCTCCACTTT; CDR3 protein: CASSLSRNSPLHF
D gene: NA; clone size: once; J gene: TRBJ2-3; V gene: TRBV6-5; CDR3 DNA: TGTGCCAGCAGTTACTCACTGGGAGGACCAGATACGCAGTATTTT; CDR3 protein: CASSYSLGGPDTQYF
D gene: NA; clone size: NA; J gene: TRBJ1-1; V gene: TRBV19; CDR3 DNA: TGTGCCAGCAACCCCGGGGGGACTGTGAACACTGAAGCTTTCTTT; CDR3 protein: CASNPGGTVNTEAFF
D gene: NA; clone size: NA; J gene: TRBJ1-5; V gene: TRBV5-1; CDR3 DNA: TGCGCCAGCAGCTTGGACGATACGGGGCAGCCCCAGCATTTT; CDR3 protein: CASSLDDTGQPQHF
D gene: TRBD2; clone size: NA; J gene: TRBJ2-1; V gene: TRBV7-9; CDR3 DNA: TGTGCCAGCAGCTATATGACTAGCGGGACAAATGAGCAGTTCTTC; CDR3 protein: CASSYMTSGTNEQFF
D gene: TRBD2; clone size: NA; J gene: TRBJ2-1; V gene: TRBV2; CDR3 DNA: TGTGCCAGCAGTGTTCTGGCGGGAGTGGGCGAGCAGTTCTTC; CDR3 protein: CASSVLAGVGEQFF
D gene: TRBD1; clone size: NA; J gene: TRBJ2-1; V gene: TRBV27; CDR3 DNA: TGTGCCAGCAGTTTGGTGCAGGGGGCGCGCAATGAGCAGTTCTTC; CDR3 protein: CASSLVQGARNEQFF
D gene: NA; clone size: NA; J gene: TRBJ1-1; V gene: TRBV5-1; CDR3 DNA: TGCGCCAGCAGCCCCGAGTCCTACACTGAAGCTTTCTTT; CDR3 protein: CASSPESYTEAFF
D gene: NA; clone size: few; J gene: TRBJ2-1; V gene: TRBV7-3; CDR3 DNA: TGTGCCAGCAGCAAAATTGGGGACTCGGGAGAGCAGTTCTTC; CDR3 protein: CASSKIGDSGEQFF
D gene: TRBD2; clone size: NA; J gene: TRBJ2-5; V gene: TRBV12-5; CDR3 DNA: TGTGCTAGTGGTTTGGGCAGCGGGAGAGGTCTCGAGACCCAGTACTTC; CDR3 protein: CASGLGSGRGLETQYF
D gene: NA; clone size: NA; J gene: TRBJ1-2; V gene: TRBV6-1; CDR3 DNA: TGTGCCAGCAGTGGGGCTTTCCTTGGAGGCTACACCTTC; CDR3 protein: CASSGAFLGGYTF
D gene: NA; clone size: once; J gene: TRBJ2-7; V gene: TRBV28; CDR3 DNA: TGTGCCAGCAGGAACGGGGTCCTCTACGAGCAGTACTTC; CDR3 protein: CASRNGVLYEQYF
D gene: NA; clone size: NA; J gene: TRBJ2-1; V gene: TRBV29-1; CDR3 DNA: TGCAGCGTTGGGGGGGACCCGGCCAATGAGCAGTTCTTC; CDR3 protein: CSVGGDPANEQFF
D gene: TRBD2; clone size: once; J gene: TRBJ2-1; V gene: TRBV25-1; CDR3 DNA: TGTGCCAGCAGTGTCCGAGCGGGAGGGACTGAGCAGTTCTTC; CDR3 protein: CASSVRAGGTEQFF
D gene: NA; clone size: NA; J gene: TRBJ1-1; V gene: TRBV7-9; CDR3 DNA: TGTGCCAGCAGCTTAAGCGGGAACACTGAAGCTTTCTTT; CDR3 protein: CASSLSGNTEAFF